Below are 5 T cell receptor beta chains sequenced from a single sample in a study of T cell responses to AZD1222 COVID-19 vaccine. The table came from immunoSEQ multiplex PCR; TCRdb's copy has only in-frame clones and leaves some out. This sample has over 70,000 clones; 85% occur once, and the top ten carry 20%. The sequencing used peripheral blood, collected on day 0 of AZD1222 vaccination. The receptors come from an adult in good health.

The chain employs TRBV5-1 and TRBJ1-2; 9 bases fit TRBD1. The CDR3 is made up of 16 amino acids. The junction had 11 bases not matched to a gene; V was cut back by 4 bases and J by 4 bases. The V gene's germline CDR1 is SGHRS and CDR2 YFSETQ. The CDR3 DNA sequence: TGCGCCAGCAGCGATACCGGGACAGGGCCTATCTATGGCTACACCTTC. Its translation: CASSDTGTGPIYGYTF.

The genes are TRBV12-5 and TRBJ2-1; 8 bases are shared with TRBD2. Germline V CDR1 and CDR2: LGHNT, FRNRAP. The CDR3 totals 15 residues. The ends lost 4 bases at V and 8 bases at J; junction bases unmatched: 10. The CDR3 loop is CASGWSGGQGHEQFF. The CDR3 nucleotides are TGTGCTAGTGGTTGGAGCGGGGGCCAGGGTCATGAGCAGTTCTTC.

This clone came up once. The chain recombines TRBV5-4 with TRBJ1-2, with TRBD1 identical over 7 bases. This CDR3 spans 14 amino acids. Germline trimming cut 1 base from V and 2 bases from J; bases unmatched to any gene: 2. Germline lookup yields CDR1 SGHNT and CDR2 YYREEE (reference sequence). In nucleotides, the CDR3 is TGTGCCAGCAGCTTGCTACAGGGGAACTATGGCTACACCTTC. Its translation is CASSLLQGNYGYTF.

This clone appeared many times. The DNA of the CDR3 is TGCGCCAGCAGCCAAGACGAGACCCAGTACTTC. Translated, it gives CASSQDETQYF. V usage is TRBV4-1 and J usage is TRBJ2-5, with D hard to call. The ends were cut back, 0 bases at V and 5 bases at J, with 1 base in the middle. In germline, CDR1 is MGHRA, CDR2 YSYEKL. This CDR3 has 11 amino acids.

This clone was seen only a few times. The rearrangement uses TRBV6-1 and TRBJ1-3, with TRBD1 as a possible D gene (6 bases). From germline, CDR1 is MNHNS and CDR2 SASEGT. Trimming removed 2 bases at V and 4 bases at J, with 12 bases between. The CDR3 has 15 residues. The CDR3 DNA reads TGTGCCAGCAGTGAACAGGGGCGACCAGGAAACACCATATATTTT. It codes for CASSEQGRPGNTIYF.